The 25 T cell receptor beta chains listed next were all sequenced from one sample in a study of control samples from healthy donors and cancer patients (dated by TCRdb to 2020 to 2021). Library generation was performed with the immunoSEQ multiplex PCR assay. TCRdb carries this immuneACCESS record with in-frame sequences only. Its versions omit some clonotypes, under half of them owing to an unresolved V gene in the studies checked, with the rest unexplained. The sample yields some 150,000 clones; about 94% were counted once. 11% to 15% of the sample is in the top ten clones. Sequences were obtained from PBMCs. The receptor source for this set is a man in his fifties or sixties with colorectal cancer.

The chain employs TRBV19 and TRBJ1-4; TRBD1 might be the D (5 bases). The CDR3 covers 13 residues. Germline assignment: CDR1 LNHDA and CDR2 SQIVND (reference sequence). Trimming took off 7 bases at V and 7 bases at J, with 13 bases between the two ends. The chain's CDR3 is CASTPGDVEKLFF. CDR3 DNA: TGTGCCAGTACCCCGGGGGACGTTGAAAAACTGTTTTTT. Supplemented by reference TRBV19 and TRBJ1-4, the full variable domain reads DGGITQSPKYLFRKEGQNVTLSCEQNLNHDAMYWYRQDPGQGLRLIYYSQIVNDFQKGDIAEGYSVSREKKESFPLTVTSAQKNPTAFYLCASTPGDVEKLFFGSGTQLSVL.

This clone was observed a handful of times. V and J are TRBV4-2 and TRBJ1-2, with a possible D match to TRBD1 (6 bases). In germline, CDR1 is LGHNA, CDR2 YNFKEQ. This CDR3 spans 16 amino acids. Trimming removed 3 bases from V and 0 bases from J, with 14 bases in between. CDR3 region: CASSHNGNRANYGYTF. CDR3 sequence (DNA): TGTGCCAGCAGCCACAACGGGAACAGGGCTAACTATGGCTACACCTTC.

V is TRBV6-6 and J is TRBJ1-2; TRBD1 is a possible D gene (6 bases). The ends were cut back, 6 bases at V and 1 base at J, with 12 bases in the middle. CDR1 and CDR2 (germline): MNHNY, SVGAGI (reference sequence). This CDR3 comprises 14 residues. As DNA, the CDR3 is TGTGCCAGCAGCCAAGGGACACTTAACTATGGCTACACCTTC. The encoded protein is CASSQGTLNYGYTF.

V gene TRBV7-2 combines with J gene TRBJ2-7; D gene ambiguous. CDR1 and CDR2 from the germline V gene are SGHTA and FQGNSA. This CDR3 contains 14 residues. Trimming pared 1 base from V and 0 bases from J, leaving 7 bases between. The CDR3 DNA reads TGTGCCAGCAGCTTAGTTTCCAGCTCCTACGAGCAGTACTTC. As protein: CASSLVSSSYEQYF.

This rearrangement joins TRBV27 to TRBJ2-2, with D hard to call. CDR1 and CDR2 (germline): MNHEY, SMNVEV (reference sequence). The CDR3 is 12 amino acids. Deletions cut 5 bases from V and 7 bases from J, with 8 bases between. CDR3 nucleotides: TGTGCCAGCAGTCCTATAGGCGGGGAGCTGTTTTTT. It translates to CASSPIGGELFF.

The chain joins TRBV7-2 to TRBJ1-5, with TRBD1 as a possible D gene (5 bases). The CDR3 runs to 15 residues. Trimming cost V 8 bases and J 4 bases, with 18 bases left between them. CDR1 and CDR2 from the germline V gene are SGHTA and FQGNSA. CDR3 region: CASRAGGGSNQPQHF. CDR3 in DNA: TGTGCCAGCCGCGCCGGGGGGGGGTCTAATCAGCCCCAGCATTTT.

The chain combines TRBV10-3 with TRBJ1-1; 9 bases agree with TRBD1. The CDR3 length is 14 residues. The V segment lost 0 bases and the J segment 11 bases; nucleotides outside the gene matches: 7. Germline CDR1 ENHRY, CDR2 SYGVKD. CDR3 nucleotide sequence: TGTGCCATCAGTGAGTCGGAGAGGGACAGGGTTGCTTTCTTT. This sequence encodes CAISESERDRVAFF.

The J gene is TRBJ1-1, the V gene TRBV5-4; 7 bases are a match to TRBD1. The CDR3 contains 14 residues. V was pared by 1 base and J by 1 base, with 1 base of the junction left unmatched. Germline assignment: CDR1 SGHNT and CDR2 YYREEE (reference sequence). CDR3 nucleotide sequence: TGTGCCAGCAGCTTGAGACAGGGGAACACTGAAGCTTTCTTT. Its translation: CASSLRQGNTEAFF.

The rearrangement joins TRBV7-9 to TRBJ2-2; D may be TRBD2 (6 bases). CDR3 length: 17 residues. Trimming removed 1 base from V and 4 bases from J, with 16 bases in between. Per the germline V gene, CDR1 is SEHNR and CDR2 is FQNEAQ (reference sequence). This chain's CDR3 is CASSLVAVSLGTGELFF. The CDR3 region has the DNA TGTGCCAGCAGCTTAGTAGCGGTGTCTTTGGGCACCGGGGAGCTGTTTTTT.

Only one count was recorded for this clone. This chain uses TRBV19 with TRBJ2-7, with 9 nucleotides matching TRBD1. Germline CDR1 and CDR2: LNHDA and SQIVND (reference sequence). The CDR3 sequence is 17 residues long. J gave up 2 bases and V 3 bases, and 11 bases lay outside the gene matches. The CDR3 here is CASSIGGQGLNPYEQYF. The CDR3 nucleotides are TGTGCCAGTAGTATCGGGGGACAGGGACTAAATCCCTACGAGCAGTACTTC.

This chain links TRBV13 with TRBJ1-2; D is ambiguous. Germline CDR1 and CDR2: PRHDT and FYEKMQ (reference sequence). CDR3 length: 13 amino acids. V was shortened by 2 bases and J by 8 bases, with 12 bases between the two germline ends. CDR3 region: CASSLRAREGYTF. In nucleotides, the CDR3 is TGTGCCAGCAGCTTAAGGGCCCGGGAAGGCTACACCTTC.

J is TRBJ1-2 and V is TRBV30; TRBD1 matches at 12 bases. Germline trimming cut 0 bases from V and 3 bases from J; bases unmatched to any gene: 11. The length of the CDR3 is 18 residues. Germline lookup yields CDR1 GTSNPN and CDR2 SVGIG (reference sequence). CDR3 loop: CAWSVSPGTGGFDYGYTF. Written as DNA, the CDR3 is TGTGCCTGGAGTGTTTCCCCCGGGACAGGGGGCTTTGACTATGGCTACACCTTC. The whole variable domain, filled in from reference TRBV30 and TRBJ1-2, reads SQTIHQWPATLVQPVGSPLSLECTVEGTSNPNLYWYRQAAGRGLQLLFYSVGIGQISSEVPQNLSASRPQDRQFILSSKKLLLSDSGFYLCAWSVSPGTGGFDYGYTFGSGTRLTVV.

The gene calls are TRBV5-1 and TRBJ2-7; TRBD1 agrees at 9 bases. The CDR3 is made up of 15 amino acids. Germline V lookup: CDR1 SGHRS, CDR2 YFSETQ. J gave up 2 bases and V 6 bases, and 9 bases lay outside the gene matches. As DNA, the CDR3 is TGCGCCAGCACCCCGAGGACAGGGGAGGCCTACGAGCAGTACTTC. This codes for CASTPRTGEAYEQYF.

The chain uses TRBV7-2 and TRBJ2-5; D possibly uses TRBD1 or TRBD2 (7 bases each). The CDR3 length is 15 residues. Trimming removed 0 bases at V and 9 bases at J, with 17 bases between. CDR1 and CDR2 (germline): SGHTA, FQGNSA. In DNA form, the CDR3 reads TGTGCCAGCAGCTTAGCGGCAGGGGGGGTCAATTCCCAGTACTTC. This codes for CASSLAAGGVNSQYF.

The chain has TRBV18 and TRBJ1-1, with D unclear. With 6 bases removed from V and 0 bases from J, the gap between germline ends came to 8 bases. Germline values: CDR1 KGHSH, CDR2 LQKENI. The CDR3 loop spans 13 amino acids. The CDR3 nucleotides are TGTGCCAGCTCTCGAAGCCTGAACACTGAAGCTTTCTTT. This encodes CASSRSLNTEAFF.

The chain couples TRBV11-2 to TRBJ1-6; the D is unclear. The CDR3 extends over 16 amino acids. Germline V gene lookup returns CDR1 SGHAT and CDR2 FQNNGV. The V end was cut by 2 bases, the J end by 0 bases, with 8 bases between. Here the CDR3 reads CASSLRESSYNSPLHF. Here the CDR3 DNA reads TGTGCCAGCAGCTTAAGGGAGAGCTCCTATAATTCACCCCTCCACTTT.

V is TRBV9 and J is TRBJ1-2; no clear D. Trimming shortened V by 2 bases and J by 0 bases, and 11 bases separated the two germline ends. The CDR3 runs to 15 residues. Germline V gene sequence: CDR1 SGDLS, CDR2 YYNGEE. CDR3: CASSVVFQTNYGYTF. CDR3 in DNA: TGTGCCAGCAGCGTGGTCTTCCAAACTAACTATGGCTACACCTTC.

The chain has TRBV4-3 and TRBJ2-3, with D possibly TRBD2 on 5 matching bases. Trimming took 0 bases from V and 4 from J, leaving 14 bases between them. This CDR3 has 16 amino acids. The germline V gene encodes CDR1 LGHNA and CDR2 YSLEER. This chain's CDR3 is CASSQDEAALPDTQYF. CDR3 coding DNA: TGCGCCAGCAGCCAAGATGAAGCGGCCTTGCCAGATACGCAGTATTTT.

The V call is TRBV2, the J call TRBJ2-1; 9 bases match TRBD2. J was trimmed by 7 bases and V by 4 bases; bases with no gene match: 5. CDR3 length equals 14 residues. Per the germline V gene, CDR1 is SNHLY and CDR2 is FYNNEI. CDR3 nucleotide sequence: TGTGCCAGCAGTGGGGGGACTAGCACAAATGAGCAGTTCTTC. This encodes CASSGGTSTNEQFF.

The V call is TRBV5-1, the J call TRBJ2-1, with 9 nucleotides matching TRBD1. The length of the CDR3 is 15 residues. From germline, CDR1 is SGHRS and CDR2 YFSETQ. Unmatched junction bases numbered 9, after V lost 4 bases and J lost 7 bases. CDR3 nucleotides: TGCGCCAGCAGCATCCAACAGGGGACAGGGAATGAGCAGTTCTTC. Translating it yields CASSIQQGTGNEQFF.

The CDR3 DNA follows: TGTGCCAGTAGGGGCCGGGACAGTACCTACGAGCAGTACTTC. It translates to CASRGRDSTYEQYF. This rearrangement joins TRBV19 to TRBJ2-7; 7 positions match TRBD1. V was clipped by 6 bases and J by 2 bases; unmatched bases: 7. Germline V gene lookup returns CDR1 LNHDA and CDR2 SQIVND (reference sequence). This CDR3 comprises 14 residues. The full variable domain, rest sourced from reference TRBV19 and TRBJ2-7, is DGGITQSPKYLFRKEGQNVTLSCEQNLNHDAMYWYRQDPGQGLRLIYYSQIVNDFQKGDIAEGYSVSREKKESFPLTVTSAQKNPTAFYLCASRGRDSTYEQYFGPGTRLTVT.

This chain links TRBV9 with TRBJ1-2; 8 nucleotides agree with TRBD1. The germline V gene has CDR1 SGDLS and CDR2 YYNGEE. CDR3 size: 13 residues. J lost 6 bases, V lost 4 bases, and 5 bases had no gene match. CDR3 amino acids: CASSTPGGDGYTF. CDR3 DNA: TGTGCCAGCAGCACCCCAGGGGGCGATGGCTACACCTTC.

The chain links TRBV7-2 to TRBJ1-1; 10 bases are shared with TRBD1. The CDR3 consists of 15 residues. From germline, CDR1 is SGHTA and CDR2 FQGNSA. The V and J ends lost 5 bases and 3 bases, in that order; junction bases with no gene match: 6. CDR3 nucleotides: TGTGCCAGCAGCCTCCAGACAGGGGGCGACACTGAAGCTTTCTTT. This translates into CASSLQTGGDTEAFF.

This clone showed up just once. The chain combines TRBV7-2 with TRBJ2-3; D is perhaps TRBD2 (6 bases). CDR3 length equals 14 residues. V lost 5 bases and J lost 6, with 15 bases in between. Germline values: CDR1 SGHTA, CDR2 FQGNSA. CDR3 coding DNA: TGTGCCAGCAGCCCCCGACTAGGTGCCGATACGCAGTATTTT. Encoded protein: CASSPRLGADTQYF.

J is TRBJ1-4 and V is TRBV4-1; D remains ambiguous. The CDR3 extends over 14 amino acids. Germline V CDR1 and CDR2: MGHRA, YSYEKL. With 0 bases removed from V and 4 bases from J, the gap between germline ends came to 6 bases. In nucleotides, the CDR3 is TGCGCCAGCAGCCAAGATAACCGTAATGAAAAACTGTTTTTT. This sequence encodes CASSQDNRNEKLFF.